The 14 T cell receptor beta chains in this list originate from one sample, sequenced in a study of shared T cell receptors in the human thymus (dated by TCRdb to 2020 to 2022). Library creation used the immunoSEQ multiplex PCR assay. The table was pulled from immuneACCESS by TCRdb, which kept in-frame rearrangements only. Such tables lose some clones; where checked, under half of the loss comes from unresolved V genes, and the rest has no known cause. This sample comprises hundreds of thousands of clones, 85% to 90% of them detected only once. The ten largest clones capture approximately 0.01% of the sample. In addition, the sample was reused for a study of human thymus T cells.

The specimen was thymocytes. All receptors come from a boy in the first two years of life with a congenital heart defect. Donor details come from another sample of the same person, matched by shared clones.

The chain joins TRBV7-2 to TRBJ2-7, with D possibly being TRBD2 (6 bases). The germline V and J ends were trimmed by 4 bases and 4 bases, with 17 bases remaining between them. The CDR3 sequence is 15 residues long. Looked up from germline, CDR1 is SGHTA and CDR2 is FQGNSA. CDR3 DNA: TGTGCCAGCAGCTCCCGTGCGGGGATTGGATACGAGCAGTACTTC. Residues: CASSSRAGIGYEQYF.

The V call is TRBV6-5, the J call TRBJ2-7, with 9 bases that match TRBD1. Per germline, CDR1 MNHEY and CDR2 SVGAGI. This CDR3 has 16 residues. After removal of 0 bases from V and 4 bases from J, the junction contained 7 bases not matched to a gene. CDR3 sequence reads: CASSYSADRGGYEQYF. The CDR3 DNA reads TGTGCCAGCAGTTACTCTGCGGACAGGGGAGGTTACGAGCAGTACTTC.

V usage is TRBV5-1 and J usage is TRBJ2-7, with 7 bases that match TRBD2. Germline CDR1 is SGHRS and CDR2 is YFSETQ. V lost 2 bases, J lost 0 bases, and 5 bases stayed unmatched. The CDR3 contains 15 residues. For the CDR3, the DNA is TGCGCCAGCAGCTTAAGCGGGGAGAGCTCCTACGAGCAGTACTTC. Protein: CASSLSGESSYEQYF.

The chain is built from TRBV19 and TRBJ2-7; 8 nucleotides align to TRBD2. The J segment lost 2 bases and the V segment lost 5 bases, leaving 8 bases of the junction unmatched. The CDR3 is 15 residues long. The germline V gene encodes CDR1 LNHDA and CDR2 SQIVND (reference sequence). The CDR3 DNA follows: TGTGCCAGTAGTCCCACGGGGGGGAACGCCTACGAGCAGTACTTC. Protein product: CASSPTGGNAYEQYF.

This chain uses TRBV11-1 with TRBJ1-2; possible D gene TRBD1, 6 bases. The CDR3 is made up of 14 amino acids. CDR1 and CDR2 (germline): SGHAT, FQDESV (reference sequence). V lost 5 bases, J lost 5 bases, and 15 bases lay in between. The CDR3 is CASSPLRGAYGYTF. The DNA of the CDR3 is TGTGCCAGCAGCCCCCTTCGGGGGGCGTATGGCTACACCTTC.

The gene calls are TRBV4-1 and TRBJ2-1; TRBD2 aligns across 9 bases. V trimming: 0 bases; J trimming: 10 bases; junction bases outside the gene matches: 13. Germline V CDR1 and CDR2: MGHRA, YSYEKL. CDR3 length: 17 amino acids. DNA of the CDR3: TGCGCCAGCAGCCAAGACCGGAGGAGGAGCGGGAGGAAGGAGCAGTTCTTC. The encoded protein is CASSQDRRRSGRKEQFF.

This chain links TRBV28 with TRBJ1-5, with a possible D match to TRBD1 (6 bases). Trimming shortened V by 6 bases and J by 3 bases, and 21 bases separated the two germline ends. The length of the CDR3 is 17 residues. CDR1 MDHEN and CDR2 SYDVKM come from the germline V gene. CDR3: CASRLTRPRGFNQPQHF. DNA of the CDR3: TGTGCCAGCAGACTTACCAGACCCAGGGGTTTCAATCAGCCCCAGCATTTT.

The chain couples TRBV25-1 to TRBJ2-3; D possibly corresponds to TRBD2 (7 bases). From germline, CDR1 is MGHDK and CDR2 SYGVNS. The V and J ends lost 5 bases and 1 base respectively, with 16 bases between them. This CDR3 comprises 16 residues. The CDR3 DNA sequence: TGTGCCAGCAGTCACCGGGGGGCTCATGGCACAGATACGCAGTATTTT. It is translated as CASSHRGAHGTDTQYF.

The chain employs TRBV30 and TRBJ2-7; 7 nucleotides agree with TRBD2. Germline V gene data show CDR1 as GTSNPN and CDR2 as SVGIG (reference sequence). The junction had 19 bases not matched to a gene; V was cut back by 3 bases and J by 5 bases. The CDR3 length is 17 residues. CDR3: CAWSLGVLERDPNEQYF. The CDR3 DNA is TGTGCCTGGAGCCTGGGGGTTCTTGAGCGGGACCCCAACGAGCAGTACTTC. The complete variable domain, with remaining parts taken from reference TRBV30 and TRBJ2-7, reads SQTIHQWPATLVQPVGSPLSLECTVEGTSNPNLYWYRQAAGRGLQLLFYSVGIGQISSEVPQNLSASRPQDRQFILSSKKLLLSDSGFYLCAWSLGVLERDPNEQYFGPGTRLTVT.

The genes are TRBV6-5 and TRBJ1-1; D remains ambiguous. Germline CDR1 MNHEY, CDR2 SVGAGI. The CDR3 runs to 16 residues. V gave up 0 bases and J gave up 4 bases, with 15 bases separating them. The CDR3 nucleotides are TGTGCCAGCAGTTACTCGGGCCACGGGAAGGGCACTGAAGCTTTCTTT. Its protein is CASSYSGHGKGTEAFF.

The sample holds a few counts of this clone. This sequence joins TRBV11-2 and TRBJ2-7, with 7 bases lining up with TRBD1. There are 15 residues in the CDR3. J gave up 0 bases and V 1 base, and 3 bases lay outside the gene matches. CDR1 and CDR2 from the germline V gene are SGHAT and FQNNGV. In nucleotides, the CDR3 is TGTGCCAGCAGCTTAGCTCCAGGGGGCTCCTACGAGCAGTACTTC. Its protein is CASSLAPGGSYEQYF.

The chain has TRBV4-2 and TRBJ2-4, with TRBD2 matching 11 bases. The CDR3 contains 19 residues. CDR1 is LGHNA and CDR2 is YNFKEQ in the germline V gene. V was pared by 0 bases and J by 6 bases, with 13 bases of the junction left unmatched. The CDR3, as DNA: TGTGCCAGCAGCCAAGATCCCTTTAGCGGGAGGGCCGGTGTAAACATTCAGTACTTC. As protein: CASSQDPFSGRAGVNIQYF.

The V call is TRBV27, the J call TRBJ2-7, with 10 bases that match TRBD2. The CDR3 is 15 residues long. Trimming took 6 bases from V and 4 from J; bases not matched to a gene: 9. Germline loops: CDR1 MNHEY, CDR2 SMNVEV (reference sequence). The CDR3 DNA is TGTGCCAGCAGCCACGGGCTAGCGGGAGTGTACGAGCAGTACTTC. This encodes CASSHGLAGVYEQYF.

The chain recombines TRBV19 with TRBJ1-5; perhaps TRBD1 as D (6 bases). In germline, CDR1 is LNHDA, CDR2 SQIVND (reference sequence). The V gene lost 3 bases and the J gene lost 8 bases, with 20 bases spanning the gap. The CDR3 totals 16 residues. CDR3: CASSIWFGTPFEPQHF. Written as DNA, the CDR3 is TGTGCCAGTAGTATTTGGTTCGGGACACCCTTCGAGCCCCAGCATTTT.